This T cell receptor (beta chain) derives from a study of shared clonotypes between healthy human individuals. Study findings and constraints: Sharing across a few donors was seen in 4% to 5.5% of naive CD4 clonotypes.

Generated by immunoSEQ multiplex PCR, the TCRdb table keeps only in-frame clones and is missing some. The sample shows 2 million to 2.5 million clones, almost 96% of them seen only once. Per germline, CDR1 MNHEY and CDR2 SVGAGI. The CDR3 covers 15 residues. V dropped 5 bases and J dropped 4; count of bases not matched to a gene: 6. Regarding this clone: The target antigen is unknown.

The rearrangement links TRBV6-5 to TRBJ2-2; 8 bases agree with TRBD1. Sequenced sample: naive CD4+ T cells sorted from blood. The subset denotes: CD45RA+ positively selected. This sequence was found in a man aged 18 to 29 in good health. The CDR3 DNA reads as TGTGCCAGCAGTCGACAGGGGCGGGTCACCGGGGAGCTGTTTTTT. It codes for CASSRQGRVTGELFF.